This TCR beta chain emerged from a study of blood T cell repertoires in COVID-19 (dated by TCRdb to about 2020). For the wider study: Samples from collaborators originated in the United States, Italy and Spain and spanned both the acute and convalescent phases of COVID-19. The material from the prospective study consisted of cDNA or gDNA derived from T cells, B-cell-depleted T cells, or PBMCs. The dataset comprised deeply sampled blood TCRbeta repertoires from subjects exposed to, actively infected with, or recovered from COVID-19. The repertoires were released in a freely available public database meant as a resource for research on the immune response to SARS-CoV-2. The samples were drawn from the first 160 participants of the ongoing ImmuneRACE study and from 1,254 subjects provided by 6 global collaborators. The sample metadata nearly always contained a de-identified subject ID, COVID-19 status, age in years and sex. Where available, HLA class I and class II types were obtained from metadata supplied by the sample provider rather than from assay-based typing. Summary of the overall study and its limitations: The quantity of clinical and demographic metadata differed by source and by participant and was supplied without curation.

TCRbeta CDR3 regions were amplified from genomic DNA by means of the immunoSEQ Assay, a bias-controlled multiplex PCR. In the original analysis: Within the assay, amplification of reference gene primers was used to estimate how many nucleated cells each sample contained. Sequence reads were collapsed and filtered to measure the absolute abundance of every unique TCRbeta CDR3 rearrangement. For each sample, productive Simpson clonality was calculated as the square root of Simpson's diversity index across productive rearrangements. TCRdb holds this immuneACCESS table with in-frame rearrangements only. Some clones are missing; in checked studies, unresolved V genes explain under half, and the rest has no known cause. Clonal size and the V and J genes are those of that table, whereas D and trimming came from the DNA. The sample has fewer than 60,000 clones on record, approximately 80% of them singletons. The ten largest make up 10% of the sample.

Remarks on this clone: Its binding antigen is unknown. The record has no base qualities; no much larger clone is one base away.

V and J are truncated by 4 bases and 0 bases respectively, leaving an intervening sequence of 10 bases. The germline V gene encodes CDR1 LNHDA and CDR2 SQIVND (reference sequence). From the cysteine up to the phenylalanine, the CDR3 has a length of 15 residues. The only DNA kept is the CDR3, 45 bases in frame from the first base. One collaborating source in Seattle enrolled patients during active infection and followed them longitudinally through the course of disease. Each collaborating institution followed its own protocols to collect whole blood in K2EDTA tubes. For TCRbeta analysis, collaborators shipped samples as frozen whole blood, isolated PBMCs, or DNA extracted from either of those sample types.

The chain is made from TRBV19 and TRBJ1-5, with the D segment identity uncertain. This sequence originates from a man between 25 and 39 years old with COVID-19, enrolled during active disease. The material sequenced was peripheral blood. The CDR3 is CASSTGKNSNQPQHF. The nucleotides read TGTGCCAGTAGTACAGGTAAAAATAGCAATCAGCCCCAGCATTTT.